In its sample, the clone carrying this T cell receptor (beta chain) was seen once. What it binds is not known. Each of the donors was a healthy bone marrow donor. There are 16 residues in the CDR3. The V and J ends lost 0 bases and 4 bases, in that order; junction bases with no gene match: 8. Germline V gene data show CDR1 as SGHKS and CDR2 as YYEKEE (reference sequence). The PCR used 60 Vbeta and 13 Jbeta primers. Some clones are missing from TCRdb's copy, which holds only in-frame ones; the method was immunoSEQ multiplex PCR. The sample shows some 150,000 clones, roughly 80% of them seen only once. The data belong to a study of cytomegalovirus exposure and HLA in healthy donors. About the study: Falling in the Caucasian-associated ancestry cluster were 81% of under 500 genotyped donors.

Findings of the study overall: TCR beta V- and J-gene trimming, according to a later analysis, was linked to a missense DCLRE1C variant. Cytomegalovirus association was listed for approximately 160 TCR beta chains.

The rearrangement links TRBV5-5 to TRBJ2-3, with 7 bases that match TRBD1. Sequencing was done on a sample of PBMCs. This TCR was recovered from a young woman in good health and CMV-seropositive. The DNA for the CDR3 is TGTGCCAGCAGCTTGGATTCTGGGACAGCTGCAGATACGCAGTATTTT. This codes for CASSLDSGTAADTQYF.